The clone carrying this TCR beta chain was counted a single time. Antigen specificity is unknown. The data were obtained in a study of T cell repertoires in cytomegalovirus infection. Overall study: Use of recently identified HLA-C-restricted and well-studied HLA-B-restricted CMV epitopes was part of the study. Public TCR beta signatures provided an indication of both CMV infection and a matching HLA type.

Whole-study findings and limits: Dominating the ex vivo response were HLA-C-restricted CMV-specific TCR beta clonotypes.

TCRdb re-called the reads through MiXCR, storing one row per CDR3 protein. The repertoire holds about 350,000 distinct CDR3 sequences, with approximately 35% as singletons. V gave up 5 bases and J gave up 6 bases; unmatched junction bases: 8. CDR3 length: 15 amino acids. Per the germline V gene, CDR1 is MNHEY and CDR2 is SMNVEV (reference sequence). The chain is built from TRBV27 and TRBJ1-1; 11 bases match TRBD1. The receptor comes from a human donor in good health (CMV status not recorded). Some clones in this sample may be carry-over from other donors' samples. Specimen: cultured PBMCs, collected from culture after CMV antigen stimulation. The CDR3 nucleotides read TGTGCCAGCAGTACCCTGGACAGGGGGCTCTCTGAAGCTTTCTTT. Protein: CASSTLDRGLSEAFF.